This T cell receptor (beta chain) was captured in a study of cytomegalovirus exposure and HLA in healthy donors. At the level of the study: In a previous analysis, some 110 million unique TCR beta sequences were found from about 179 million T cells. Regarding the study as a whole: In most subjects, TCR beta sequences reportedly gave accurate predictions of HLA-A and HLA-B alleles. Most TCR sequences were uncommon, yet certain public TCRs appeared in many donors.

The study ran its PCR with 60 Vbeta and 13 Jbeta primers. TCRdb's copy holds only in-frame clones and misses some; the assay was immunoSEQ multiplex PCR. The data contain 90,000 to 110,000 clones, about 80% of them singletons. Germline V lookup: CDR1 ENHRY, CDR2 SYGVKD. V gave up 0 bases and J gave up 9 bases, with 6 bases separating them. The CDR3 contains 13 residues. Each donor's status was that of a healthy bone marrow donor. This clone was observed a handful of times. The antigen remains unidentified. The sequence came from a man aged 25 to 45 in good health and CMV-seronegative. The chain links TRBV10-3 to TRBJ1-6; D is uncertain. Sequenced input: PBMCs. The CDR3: CAISESLSSPLHF. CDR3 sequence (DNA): TGTGCCATCAGTGAGTCGTTATCTTCACCCCTCCACTTT.